This T cell receptor beta chain emerged from a study of shared clonotypes between healthy human individuals. The method was immunoSEQ multiplex PCR; TCRdb's version includes in-frame clones alone and lacks a portion of them. The sample holds 740,000 or so clones, around 78% seen once. The study, taken as a whole, reports: It was expected that sequencing depth would affect clonotype sharing among donors.

A word on this clone: Its target is unknown.

The CDR3 is 16 residues long. Germline V gives CDR1 SEHNR, CDR2 FQNEAQ (reference sequence). V lost 6 bases and J lost 3; bases outside the gene matches: 8. The receptor was derived from a woman between 25 and 40 years old in good health. The chain employs TRBV7-9 and TRBJ2-1; 10 nucleotides match TRBD2. The sequencing sample was made of memory CD4+ T cells sorted from blood. The subset is: CD45RA-negative fraction. CDR3 DNA: TGTGCCAGCAGATCCATCCTAGCGGGGGACTACAATGAGCAGTTCTTC. Translated: CASRSILAGDYNEQFF.